This T cell receptor beta chain was identified in a study of T cells in Graves' hyperthyroidism and ophthalmopathy. CDR3 length: 14 amino acids. From germline, CDR1 is SGHRS and CDR2 YFSETQ. The V gene end was trimmed by 0 bases and the J gene end by 6 bases; junction bases not matched to a gene: 2. Study results and caveats: Blood shared most expanded thyroid clonotypes above 0.001.

Any patient presenting with uncontrolled infection, other autoimmune disease, pregnancy or lactation was left out. Clinical symptoms, serum thyroxine and TRAb, thyroid ultrasound and orbital computed tomography were used for the diagnoses. TCR beta CDR3 region amplification was performed from RNA transcripts. With the HTBI primer set, the TCR CDR3 went through a first round of RT-PCR. TCRdb fed the multiplex PCR reads into MiXCR, producing one record per CDR3 protein. The sample comprises 330,000 or so distinct CDR3 sequences, around 20% of which are singletons, and about 40% rests with the top ten. Turning to this clonotype: Antigen: not known.

The sequenced sample was blood. This TCR was sampled from a man aged 45-65 years with Graves' ophthalmopathy. The chain is built from TRBV5-1 and TRBJ2-1, with 8 bases identical to TRBD2. CDR3 in DNA: TGCGCCAGCAGCTTGGCGGCGGGAGGCAATGAGCAGTTCTTC. Translated, it gives CASSLAAGGNEQFF. Together with reference TRBV5-1 and TRBJ2-1, the CDR3 gives the full variable domain: KAGVTQTPRYLIKTRGQQVTLSCSPISGHRSVSWYQQTPGQGLQFLFEYFSETQRNKGNFPGRFSGRQFSNSRSEMNVSTLELGDSALYLCASSLAAGGNEQFFGPGTRLTVL.